A selection of T cell receptor beta chains follows, all from one sample in a study of T cell repertoires in cytomegalovirus infection. MiXCR, applied by TCRdb to the reads, yields one record per CDR3 protein. In the table there are around 740,000 distinct CDR3 sequences, approximately 34% of which are singletons. The sequencing sample was made of PBMCs. These receptors were taken from a human donor in good health (CMV status not recorded). Some clones in this sample may be carry-over from other donors' samples. The CDR3 runs from the conserved cysteine through the conserved F or W. D genes are given only for firm matches. Part of the rows lack a size; the others show once, few, many or a class for expanded clones.

j_gene: TRBJ2-2
abundance: -
d_gene: TRBD2
v_gene: TRBV23-1
CDR3nt: TGCGCCAGCAGTCAAGGCGGGAGGGGCACCGGGGAGCTGTTTTTT
CDR3aa: CASSQGGRGTGELFF

j_gene: TRBJ2-1
abundance: -
d_gene: TRBD1
v_gene: TRBV6-1
CDR3nt: TGTGCCAGCAGTGAGACAGGGTCCTACAATGAGCAGTTCTTC
CDR3aa: CASSETGSYNEQFF

j_gene: TRBJ2-6
abundance: -
d_gene: -
v_gene: TRBV7-9
CDR3nt: TGTGCCAGCAGCTTTTCCGGGATCTTTGGGGCCAACGTCCTGACTTTC
CDR3aa: CASSFSGIFGANVLTF

j_gene: TRBJ1-1
abundance: few
d_gene: -
v_gene: TRBV7-8
CDR3nt: TGTGCCAGCAGCTGGGTTGGGGCATATGAAGCTTTCTTT
CDR3aa: CASSWVGAYEAFF

j_gene: TRBJ2-5
abundance: few
d_gene: TRBD2
v_gene: TRBV7-9
CDR3nt: TGTGCCAGCAGCCAGAGCGGGAGGGCCCCAGAGACCCAGTACTTC
CDR3aa: CASSQSGRAPETQYF

j_gene: TRBJ1-6
abundance: -
d_gene: -
v_gene: TRBV12-3/TRBV12-4
CDR3nt: TGTGCCAGCAGAGAGGGCGGGGCCAATTCACCCCACCACTTT
CDR3aa: CASREGGANSPHHF

j_gene: TRBJ2-5
abundance: few
d_gene: -
v_gene: TRBV7-9
CDR3nt: TGTGCCAGCAGCCCCCCGGACAGACAAGAGACCCAGTACTTC
CDR3aa: CASSPPDRQETQYF

j_gene: TRBJ2-7
abundance: few
d_gene: TRBD2
v_gene: TRBV28
CDR3nt: TGTGCCAGCAGTTTACCCCATAGCGGGGGCGACTCCTACGAGCAGTACTTC
CDR3aa: CASSLPHSGGDSYEQYF

j_gene: TRBJ2-7
abundance: many
d_gene: -
v_gene: TRBV7-2
CDR3nt: TGTGCCAGCAGCTTAGGTGGGGGATCCGAGCAGTACTTC
CDR3aa: CASSLGGGSEQYF

j_gene: TRBJ1-6
abundance: -
d_gene: -
v_gene: TRBV6-8
CDR3nt: TGTGCCAGCAGTTACACGATCAGGCCCTATAATTCACCCCTCCACTTT
CDR3aa: CASSYTIRPYNSPLHF

j_gene: TRBJ2-1
abundance: many
d_gene: -
v_gene: TRBV19
CDR3nt: TGTGCCAGTAGTATAGGCGCCAATGAGCAGTTCTTC
CDR3aa: CASSIGANEQFF

j_gene: TRBJ2-3
abundance: -
d_gene: TRBD1
v_gene: TRBV7-3
CDR3nt: TGTGCCAGCAGCTCAGGGGGACCCTCGGTTACGCAGTATTTT
CDR3aa: CASSSGGPSVTQYF

j_gene: TRBJ1-5
abundance: -
d_gene: -
v_gene: TRBV6-2/TRBV6-3
CDR3nt: TGTGCCAGCATTCCGCAACCGAGGGGGTTGGGCAATCAGCCCCAGCATTTT
CDR3aa: CASIPQPRGLGNQPQHF

j_gene: TRBJ2-1
abundance: many
d_gene: -
v_gene: TRBV7-2
CDR3nt: TGTGCCAGCAGCTACGCGGGTCCCTACAATGAGCAGTTCTTC
CDR3aa: CASSYAGPYNEQFF

j_gene: TRBJ1-1
abundance: few
d_gene: TRBD1
v_gene: TRBV5-1
CDR3nt: TGCGCCAGCTCCCTCCGGACAGGGGACACTGAAGCTTTCTTT
CDR3aa: CASSLRTGDTEAFF

j_gene: TRBJ2-7
abundance: -
d_gene: -
v_gene: TRBV11-2
CDR3nt: TGTGCCAGCAGCCAAGTAATGGGTTACACCTACGAGCAGTACTTC
CDR3aa: CASSQVMGYTYEQYF

j_gene: TRBJ2-2
abundance: few
d_gene: -
v_gene: TRBV4-2
CDR3nt: TGTGCCAGCAGCCCGGGTCCAGTTATCACCGGGGAGCTGTTTTTT
CDR3aa: CASSPGPVITGELFF

j_gene: TRBJ2-5
abundance: -
d_gene: TRBD1
v_gene: TRBV2
CDR3nt: TGTGCCAGCAGTGAAAAGACAGGGGCCCAAGAGACCCAGTACTTC
CDR3aa: CASSEKTGAQETQYF

j_gene: TRBJ1-6
abundance: few
d_gene: -
v_gene: TRBV12-3/TRBV12-4
CDR3nt: TGTGCCAGCAGTTTAGACAGAGGAGCACCCCTCCACTTT
CDR3aa: CASSLDRGAPLHF

j_gene: TRBJ2-1
abundance: many
d_gene: -
v_gene: TRBV7-2
CDR3nt: TGTGCCAGCAGCTTGGGATTGTACAATGAGCAGTTCTTC
CDR3aa: CASSLGLYNEQFF

j_gene: TRBJ2-1
abundance: -
d_gene: -
v_gene: TRBV7-9
CDR3nt: TGTGCCAGCACCCTCCCTGAGTTGGGGAATGAGCAGTTCTTC
CDR3aa: CASTLPELGNEQFF

j_gene: TRBJ1-2
abundance: once
d_gene: -
v_gene: TRBV20-1
CDR3nt: TGCAGTGCTAGGGGCAAAATGACCGGTAACTATGGCTACACCTTC
CDR3aa: CSARGKMTGNYGYTF

j_gene: TRBJ1-2
abundance: few
d_gene: -
v_gene: TRBV7-9
CDR3nt: TGTGCCAGCAGCCGTCACGGGACGGGAGGAGATGGCTACACCTTC
CDR3aa: CASSRHGTGGDGYTF

j_gene: TRBJ2-1
abundance: few
d_gene: -
v_gene: TRBV20-1
CDR3nt: TGCAGTGCTAGAGTTCCACAGAAATACAATGAGCAGTTCTTC
CDR3aa: CSARVPQKYNEQFF

j_gene: TRBJ2-2
abundance: -
d_gene: -
v_gene: TRBV7-6
CDR3nt: TGTGCCAGCAGCTTAGTCCGGGGGAAGCTGTTCGGGGAGCTGTTTTTT
CDR3aa: CASSLVRGKLFGELFF

j_gene: TRBJ1-2
abundance: few
d_gene: TRBD1
v_gene: TRBV6-1
CDR3nt: TGTGCCAGCAGGATTCGTCCTGGACAGGGAGACTATGGCTACACCTTC
CDR3aa: CASRIRPGQGDYGYTF

j_gene: TRBJ1-5
abundance: few
d_gene: -
v_gene: TRBV12-3/TRBV12-4
CDR3nt: TGTGCCAGCGCACATAGCAATCAGCCCCAGCATTTT
CDR3aa: CASAHSNQPQHF

j_gene: TRBJ1-1
abundance: few
d_gene: -
v_gene: TRBV5-4
CDR3nt: TGTGCCAGCAGCCCAGGGTTTGGCACTGAAGCTTTCTTT
CDR3aa: CASSPGFGTEAFF

j_gene: TRBJ2-3
abundance: -
d_gene: -
v_gene: TRBV6-6
CDR3nt: TGTGCCAGCACGGTGATAGGGGGGGTCGCAGATACGCAGTATTTT
CDR3aa: CASTVIGGVADTQYF

j_gene: TRBJ2-1
abundance: few
d_gene: -
v_gene: TRBV11-3
CDR3nt: TGTGCCAGCTCTTGGGGGAGCAATGAGCAGTTCTTC
CDR3aa: CASSWGSNEQFF

j_gene: TRBJ2-7
abundance: few
d_gene: TRBD1
v_gene: TRBV7-8
CDR3nt: TGTGCCAGCAGCTTAGCGACAGGGGGCTCCTACGAGCAGTACTTC
CDR3aa: CASSLATGGSYEQYF

j_gene: TRBJ2-5
abundance: few
d_gene: TRBD2
v_gene: TRBV2
CDR3nt: TGTGCCAGCAGCTCTAGCGGCTCCGGGTTGGAGACCCAGTACTTC
CDR3aa: CASSSSGSGLETQYF

j_gene: TRBJ2-1
abundance: -
d_gene: TRBD2
v_gene: TRBV6-6
CDR3nt: TGTGCCAGCAGGCCGCTCAGCGGGAGGGACAATGAGCAGTTCTTC
CDR3aa: CASRPLSGRDNEQFF

j_gene: TRBJ2-3
abundance: many
d_gene: -
v_gene: TRBV11-2
CDR3nt: TGTGCCAGCAGCTTGCAGGGCGTGGGGACAGATACGCAGTATTTT
CDR3aa: CASSLQGVGTDTQYF

j_gene: TRBJ2-5
abundance: -
d_gene: TRBD1
v_gene: TRBV28
CDR3nt: TGTGCCAGCAGGACAGGGGGAATAGGGGAGACCCAGTACTTC
CDR3aa: CASRTGGIGETQYF

j_gene: TRBJ1-5
abundance: few
d_gene: -
v_gene: TRBV20-1
CDR3nt: TGCAGTGCTGCCCCCGAAAATCAGCCCCAGCATTTT
CDR3aa: CSAAPENQPQHF

j_gene: TRBJ1-2
abundance: -
d_gene: TRBD1
v_gene: TRBV6-8
CDR3nt: TGTGCCAGCAGTCGGACAGGGCATCAAGGCTACACCTTC
CDR3aa: CASSRTGHQGYTF

j_gene: TRBJ1-1
abundance: few
d_gene: TRBD1
v_gene: TRBV5-1
CDR3nt: TGCGCCAGCAGCCGTACGACAGGGGGCAACACTGAAGCTTTCTTT
CDR3aa: CASSRTTGGNTEAFF

j_gene: TRBJ2-7
abundance: many
d_gene: -
v_gene: TRBV7-8
CDR3nt: TGTGCCAGCAGCTCGGGACTGTCCTACGAGCAGTACTTC
CDR3aa: CASSSGLSYEQYF

j_gene: TRBJ2-7
abundance: many
d_gene: -
v_gene: TRBV28
CDR3nt: TGTGCCACTGGGGGAAGCTCCTACGAGCAGTACTTC
CDR3aa: CATGGSSYEQYF

j_gene: TRBJ2-6
abundance: few
d_gene: TRBD2
v_gene: TRBV7-6
CDR3nt: TGTGCCAGCAGCTTAGCTAGCGGGGAATCTGGGGCCAACGTCCTGACTTTC
CDR3aa: CASSLASGESGANVLTF

j_gene: TRBJ2-3
abundance: few
d_gene: -
v_gene: TRBV12-3/TRBV12-4
CDR3nt: TGTGCCAGCAGTTTTGAGTCAGATACGCAGTATTTT
CDR3aa: CASSFESDTQYF

j_gene: TRBJ2-5
abundance: few
d_gene: TRBD2
v_gene: TRBV12-5
CDR3nt: TGTGCTAGTGGTTTGAGCGGGAGCGTACTTGAGACCCAGTACTTC
CDR3aa: CASGLSGSVLETQYF

j_gene: TRBJ2-1
abundance: -
d_gene: TRBD1
v_gene: TRBV5-1
CDR3nt: TGCGCCAGCAGCTGGCGGCCCTCGGGACAGGGGGGAGCATGGTCCTACAATGAGCAGTTCTTC
CDR3aa: CASSWRPSGQGGAWSYNEQFF

j_gene: TRBJ1-4
abundance: -
d_gene: -
v_gene: TRBV27
CDR3nt: TGTGCCAGCAGTCCGACGGGAGGGTATGCGGGTGAAAAACTGTTTTTT
CDR3aa: CASSPTGGYAGEKLFF

j_gene: TRBJ1-1
abundance: -
d_gene: -
v_gene: TRBV20-1
CDR3nt: TGCAGTGCTAGATTGCGGGCAACAAACTCCTTCAACACTGAAGCTTTCTTT
CDR3aa: CSARLRATNSFNTEAFF

j_gene: TRBJ2-5
abundance: -
d_gene: -
v_gene: TRBV20-1
CDR3nt: TGCAGTGCGGCCAAGAGTAGCGGCCAAGAGACCCAGTACTTC
CDR3aa: CSAAKSSGQETQYF

j_gene: TRBJ1-5
abundance: few
d_gene: -
v_gene: TRBV15
CDR3nt: TGTGCCACCAGCAGAGATGGAGTTAGCAATCAGCCCCAGCATTTT
CDR3aa: CATSRDGVSNQPQHF

j_gene: TRBJ1-4
abundance: -
d_gene: TRBD1
v_gene: TRBV27
CDR3nt: TGTGCCAGCAGTTTATTAGCCACGACAGGGGTGGAAAAACTGTTTTTT
CDR3aa: CASSLLATTGVEKLFF

j_gene: TRBJ1-5
abundance: -
d_gene: TRBD1
v_gene: TRBV4-1
CDR3nt: TGCGCCAGCAGCCAAGAGGAGGGACAGGCTAATCAGCCCCAGCATTTT
CDR3aa: CASSQEEGQANQPQHF

j_gene: TRBJ1-1
abundance: few
d_gene: -
v_gene: TRBV6-8
CDR3nt: TGTGCCAGCAGTCAGACGGCGGGGTCGGTGAACACTGAAGCTTTCTTT
CDR3aa: CASSQTAGSVNTEAFF

j_gene: TRBJ1-5
abundance: -
d_gene: -
v_gene: TRBV6-6
CDR3nt: TGTGCCAGCAGTTACGTAGGGCAGGTCGCCGATCAGCCCCAGCATTTT
CDR3aa: CASSYVGQVADQPQHF

j_gene: TRBJ2-3
abundance: few
d_gene: -
v_gene: TRBV27
CDR3nt: TGTGCCAGCAGTTTATCTCCCACGCCCTCCACAGATACGCAGTATTTT
CDR3aa: CASSLSPTPSTDTQYF

j_gene: TRBJ2-6
abundance: few
d_gene: -
v_gene: TRBV5-1
CDR3nt: TGCGCCAGCAGCTTGGAGGCCGGATCCAGCTCTGGGGCCAACGTCCTGACTTTC
CDR3aa: CASSLEAGSSSGANVLTF

j_gene: TRBJ2-7
abundance: -
d_gene: -
v_gene: TRBV12-3/TRBV12-4
CDR3nt: TGTGCCAGCAGCCGGGAACTGGGCGGAGCCTACGAGCAGTACTTC
CDR3aa: CASSRELGGAYEQYF

j_gene: TRBJ1-1
abundance: -
d_gene: -
v_gene: TRBV7-2
CDR3nt: TGTGCCAGCAGCTTCGTTTTCAGGTCCGCAGCTTTCTTT
CDR3aa: CASSFVFRSAAFF

j_gene: TRBJ2-7
abundance: -
d_gene: -
v_gene: TRBV7-8
CDR3nt: TGTGCCAGCAGCGATTCCCGGGACAATAAGTACGAGCAGTACTTC
CDR3aa: CASSDSRDNKYEQYF

j_gene: TRBJ2-7
abundance: -
d_gene: -
v_gene: TRBV28
CDR3nt: TGTGCCAGCAGTTTTACCTGGGGAGCTTTAAACTACGAGCAGTACTTC
CDR3aa: CASSFTWGALNYEQYF

j_gene: TRBJ2-7
abundance: -
d_gene: TRBD1
v_gene: TRBV7-8
CDR3nt: TGTGCCAGCAGCCCCAGAGCCGGGACAGGGTTCTACGAGCAGTACTTC
CDR3aa: CASSPRAGTGFYEQYF